This TCR beta chain was sequenced for a study of CD8 T cells in Susac syndrome. It was with random hexamers that about 0.45 to 1 ug RNA was reverse transcribed. TCRdb independently ran MiXCR on the immunoSEQ multiplex PCR reads; one entry per CDR3 protein. The data contain 150,000 to 200,000 distinct CDR3 sequences, 94% of them singletons. Germline loops: CDR1 LGHDT, CDR2 YNNKEL (reference sequence). This CDR3 is 13 amino acids long. V shed 1 base and J shed 3 bases, with 7 bases lying between them. This receptor was obtained from a human donor with Susac syndrome. The sample consisted of CD4+ T cells from PBMCs. The chain is built from TRBV3-1 and TRBJ2-7; D remains unclear. Written as DNA, the CDR3 is TGTGCCAGCAGCCAAGCCCCAGTCTACGAGCAGTACTTC. Protein product: CASSQAPVYEQYF.